A single sample is the source of the 9 T cell receptor beta chains below, sequenced in a study of the immune and genomic landscape of osteosarcoma. Poor-prognosis osteosarcoma patients supplied post-treatment primary, local recurrence and metastasis tumor specimens. Profiled with immunoSEQ multiplex PCR; TCRdb holds only in-frame clones, not every one. Of about 5,100 clones in the sample, 70% to 85% were seen once. The specimen was osteosarcoma tumor tissue from the lung. The source is a human donor with osteosarcoma.

This clone was seen once. The V call is TRBV9, the J call TRBJ2-1; 7 bases are a match to TRBD2. The V and J ends lost 2 bases and 9 bases, in that order; junction bases with no gene match: 11. The CDR3 spans 15 residues. CDR1 SGDLS and CDR2 YYNGEE come from the germline V gene. The CDR3 bases are TGTGCCAGCAGCGTTGGACTAGGTTTATCATCTGAGCAGTTCTTC. Translated, it gives CASSVGLGLSSEQFF.

V is TRBV5-6 and J is TRBJ2-3, with D unresolved. The CDR3 runs to 12 residues. Deletions cut 0 bases from V and 8 bases from J, with 7 bases between. Looked up from germline, CDR1 is SGHDT and CDR2 is YYEEEE. CDR3: CASSLGRVTQYF. DNA of the CDR3: TGTGCCAGCAGCTTGGGTCGTGTTACGCAGTATTTT.

This clone was picked up a small number of times. The rearrangement links TRBV6-6 to TRBJ2-1; 8 bases fit TRBD2. Germline loops: CDR1 MNHNY, CDR2 SVGAGI (reference sequence). V shed 7 bases, J shed 0 bases, and the junction held 8 bases outside the gene matches. The length of the CDR3 is 16 residues. This chain's CDR3 is CASIRLAGSSYNEQFF. Written as DNA, the CDR3 is TGTGCCAGCATTCGGCTAGCGGGCAGCTCCTACAATGAGCAGTTCTTC.

In its sample, this clone was seen a few times. The CDR3 sequence is CASSLDRGLTGANVLTF. The CDR3 coding sequence is TGTGCCAGCAGCTTGGACAGGGGGCTGACTGGGGCCAACGTCCTGACTTTC. The genes are TRBV5-4 and TRBJ2-6; 9 nucleotides agree with TRBD1. Germline CDR1 SGHNT, CDR2 YYREEE (reference sequence). The CDR3 sequence is 17 residues long. V was clipped by 0 bases and J by 2 bases; unmatched bases: 3.

The chain is built from TRBV5-4 and TRBJ1-1; the D is unclear. The CDR3 spans 15 residues. Germline lookup yields CDR1 SGHNT and CDR2 YYREEE (reference sequence). V shed 0 bases and J shed 5 bases, with 14 bases lying between them. The chain's CDR3 is CASSLEVAGGTEAFF. CDR3 coding DNA: TGTGCCAGCAGCTTGGAGGTGGCGGGAGGGACTGAAGCTTTCTTT.

The CDR3 coding sequence is TGTGCCAGCAGCACCCAAGAGACCCAGTACTTC. Translation gives CASSTQETQYF. The gene calls are TRBV11-2 and TRBJ2-5; D not certain. This CDR3 spans 11 amino acids. From germline, CDR1 is SGHAT and CDR2 FQNNGV. V was pared by 5 bases and J by 1 base, with 2 bases between.

This clone was found once. The chain has TRBV30 and TRBJ2-1; TRBD2 matches 8 bases. Losses at the gene ends were 2 bases for V and 8 bases for J; bases not matched to a gene: 8. Germline CDR1 and CDR2: GTSNPN and SVGIG (reference sequence). This CDR3 is built from 14 residues. This chain's CDR3 is CAWSIREGLYEQFF. In DNA, the CDR3 is TGTGCCTGGAGTATACGGGAGGGCCTCTATGAGCAGTTCTTC.

The chain joins TRBV19 to TRBJ1-5, with unresolved D. The CDR3 has 14 residues. From germline, CDR1 is LNHDA and CDR2 SQIVND (reference sequence). Trimming removed 3 bases at V and 6 bases at J, with 12 bases between. CDR3 nucleotides: TGTGCCAGTAGTATTGGTTGGGAGGTTCAGCCCCAGCATTTT. As protein: CASSIGWEVQPQHF.

The chain carries TRBV18 and TRBJ2-7; tentatively, D is TRBD2 (6 bases). The CDR3 is made up of 14 amino acids. The germline gives CDR1 KGHSH, CDR2 LQKENI. V gave up 1 base and J gave up 0 bases, with 7 bases separating them. The CDR3 DNA reads as TGTGCCAGCTCACCACGCGGGACCTCCTACGAGCAGTACTTC. Translated, it gives CASSPRGTSYEQYF. Based on the CDR3 plus reference TRBV18 and TRBJ2-7, the full variable domain is NAGVMQNPRHLVRRRGQEARLRCSPMKGHSHVYWYRQLPEEGLKFMVYLQKENIIDESGMPKERFSAEFPKEGPSILRIQQVVRGDSAAYFCASSPRGTSYEQYFGPGTRLTVT.